This T cell receptor beta chain was found in a study of T-cell reconstitution after alpha-beta-depleted transplantation in children. The TCRbeta library incorporated unique molecular identifiers. Via MiXCR, TCRdb re-called the PCR reads, giving one row per CDR3 protein. The sample holds around 530,000 distinct CDR3 sequences, approximately 32% seen once. The CDR3 spans 15 residues. CDR1 and CDR2 from the germline V gene are SQVTM and ANQGSEA. V shed 4 bases and J shed 3 bases, with 19 bases lying between them. This clonotype was counted between two and nine times. The TCR was taken from a human donor who donated a stem cell graft to a child with aplastic anemia. The sample consisted of PBMCs from the stem cell graft donor, taken from the stem cell graft. This rearrangement joins TRBV29-1 to TRBJ2-7; tentatively, D is TRBD1 or TRBD2 (5 bases each). This CDR3 is CSVVLIGDDFYEQYF. CDR3 in DNA: TGCAGCGTTGTGTTAATAGGGGACGACTTCTACGAGCAGTACTTC.